This T cell receptor beta chain was profiled in a study of technical replicates of blood from several donors. The V and J ends lost 4 bases and 1 base respectively, with 16 bases between them. Germline V gives CDR1 SGHVS, CDR2 FQNEAQ. The CDR3 is 16 amino acids. The data were produced by immunoSEQ multiplex PCR, yet TCRdb's version contains in-frame clones alone and is incomplete. The repertoire includes 60,000 to 85,000 clones, 75% to 95% of them detected once, and 0.39% sits in the top ten. This sequence joins TRBV7-8 and TRBJ1-1, with D unresolved. Sequencing was done on a sample of T cells isolated from PBMCs. The TCR comes from a human donor in good health. CDR3 DNA sequence: TGTGCCAGCAGCTCCTCAGTTTCCCCTAGGAACACTGAAGCTTTCTTT. Protein product: CASSSSVSPRNTEAFF.